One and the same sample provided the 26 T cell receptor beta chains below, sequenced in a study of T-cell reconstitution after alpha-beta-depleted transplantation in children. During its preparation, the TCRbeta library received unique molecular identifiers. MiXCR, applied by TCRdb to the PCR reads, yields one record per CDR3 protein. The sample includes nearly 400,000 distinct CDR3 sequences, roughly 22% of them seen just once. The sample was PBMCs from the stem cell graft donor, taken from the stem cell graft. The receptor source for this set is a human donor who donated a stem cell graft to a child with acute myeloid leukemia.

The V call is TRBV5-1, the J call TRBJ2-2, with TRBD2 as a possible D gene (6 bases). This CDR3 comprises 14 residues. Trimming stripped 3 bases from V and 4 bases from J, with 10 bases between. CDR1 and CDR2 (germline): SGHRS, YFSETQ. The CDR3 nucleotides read TGCGCCAGCAGCTGGTCGGGACTCACCGGGGAGCTGTTTTTT. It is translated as CASSWSGLTGELFF.

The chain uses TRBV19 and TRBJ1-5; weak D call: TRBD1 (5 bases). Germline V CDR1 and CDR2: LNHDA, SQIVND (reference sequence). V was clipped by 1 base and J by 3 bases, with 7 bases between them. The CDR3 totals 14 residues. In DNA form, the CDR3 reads TGTGCCAGTAGTATAGTGACAGTCAATCAGCCCCAGCATTTT. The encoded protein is CASSIVTVNQPQHF.

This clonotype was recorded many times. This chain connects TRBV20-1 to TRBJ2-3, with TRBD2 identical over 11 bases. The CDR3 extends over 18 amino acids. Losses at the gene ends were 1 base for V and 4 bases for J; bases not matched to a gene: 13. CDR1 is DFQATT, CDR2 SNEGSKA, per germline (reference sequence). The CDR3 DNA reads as TGCAGTGCTAGAGCCGGGGCCTCACTTAGCGGGAGGGCAGATACGCAGTATTTT. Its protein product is CSARAGASLSGRADTQYF.

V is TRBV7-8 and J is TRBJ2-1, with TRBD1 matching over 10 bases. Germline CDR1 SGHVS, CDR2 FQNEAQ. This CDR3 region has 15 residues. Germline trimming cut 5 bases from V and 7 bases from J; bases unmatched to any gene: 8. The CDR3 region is CASSPWTGGSNEQFF. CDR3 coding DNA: TGTGCCAGCAGCCCATGGACAGGGGGATCAAATGAGCAGTTCTTC.

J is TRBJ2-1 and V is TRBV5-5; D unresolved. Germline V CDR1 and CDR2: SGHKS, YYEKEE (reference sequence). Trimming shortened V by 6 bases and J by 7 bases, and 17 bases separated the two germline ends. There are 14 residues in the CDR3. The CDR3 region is CASTQVGLGNEQFF. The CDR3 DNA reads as TGTGCCAGCACCCAGGTAGGGTTGGGGAATGAGCAGTTCTTC.

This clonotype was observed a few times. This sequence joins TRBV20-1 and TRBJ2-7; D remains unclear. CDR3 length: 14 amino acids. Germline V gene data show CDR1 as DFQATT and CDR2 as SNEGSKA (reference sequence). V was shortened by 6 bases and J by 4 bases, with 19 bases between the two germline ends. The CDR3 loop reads CSARARALPYEQYF. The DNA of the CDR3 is TGCAGTGCCCGAGCAAGGGCACTCCCTTACGAGCAGTACTTC.

CDR3 loop: CSARMDRVQETQYF. The CDR3 coding sequence is TGCAGTGCTCGAATGGACAGGGTTCAAGAGACCCAGTACTTC. V is TRBV20-1 and J is TRBJ2-5; 8 bases agree with TRBD1. The CDR3 is 14 amino acids. Germline V lookup: CDR1 DFQATT, CDR2 SNEGSKA (reference sequence). V was pared by 5 bases and J by 2 bases, with 7 bases of the junction left unmatched.

The CDR3 coding sequence is TGCGCCAGCAGCTTTTCGGTGGGACAGGGGACTGGGGCCAATCAGCCCCAGCATTTT. Amino acid sequence: CASSFSVGQGTGANQPQHF. This rearrangement joins TRBV4-1 to TRBJ1-5, with TRBD1 matching 10 bases. The CDR3 is 19 residues long. Germline V lookup: CDR1 MGHRA, CDR2 YSYEKL. J lost 3 bases, V lost 5 bases, and 16 bases had no gene match.

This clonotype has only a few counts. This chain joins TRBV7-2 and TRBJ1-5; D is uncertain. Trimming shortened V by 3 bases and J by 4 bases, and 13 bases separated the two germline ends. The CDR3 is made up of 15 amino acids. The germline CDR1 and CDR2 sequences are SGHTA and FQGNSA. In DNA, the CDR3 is TGTGCCAGCAGCTTTGACCTGATGAGAAATCAGCCCCAGCATTTT. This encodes CASSFDLMRNQPQHF.

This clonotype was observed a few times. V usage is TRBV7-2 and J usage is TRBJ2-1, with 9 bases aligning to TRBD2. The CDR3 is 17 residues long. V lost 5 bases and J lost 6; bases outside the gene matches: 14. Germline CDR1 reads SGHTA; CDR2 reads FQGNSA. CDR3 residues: CASSPSMGLANPNEQFF. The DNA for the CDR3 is TGTGCCAGCAGCCCCAGTATGGGACTAGCAAACCCCAATGAGCAGTTCTTC.

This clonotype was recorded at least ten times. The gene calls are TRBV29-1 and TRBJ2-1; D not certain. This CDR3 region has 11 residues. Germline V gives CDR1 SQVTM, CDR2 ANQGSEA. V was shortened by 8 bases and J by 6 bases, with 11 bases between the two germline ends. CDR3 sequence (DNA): TGCAGCTCATATGGTCCCAATGAGCAGTTCTTC. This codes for CSSYGPNEQFF.

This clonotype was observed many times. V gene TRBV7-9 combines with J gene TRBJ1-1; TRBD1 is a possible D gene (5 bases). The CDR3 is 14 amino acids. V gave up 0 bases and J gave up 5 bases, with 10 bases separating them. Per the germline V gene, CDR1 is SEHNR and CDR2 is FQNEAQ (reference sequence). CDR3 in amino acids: CASSLAGAKTEAFF. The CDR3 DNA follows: TGTGCCAGCAGCTTAGCAGGGGCGAAGACTGAAGCTTTCTTT.

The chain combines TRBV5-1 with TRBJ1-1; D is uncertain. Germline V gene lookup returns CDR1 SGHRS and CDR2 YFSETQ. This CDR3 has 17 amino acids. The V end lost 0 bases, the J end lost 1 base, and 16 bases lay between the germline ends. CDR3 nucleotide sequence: TGCGCCAGCAGCTTGGGCTTAGGCCCCTCGGGGAACACTGAAGCTTTCTTT. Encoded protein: CASSLGLGPSGNTEAFF.

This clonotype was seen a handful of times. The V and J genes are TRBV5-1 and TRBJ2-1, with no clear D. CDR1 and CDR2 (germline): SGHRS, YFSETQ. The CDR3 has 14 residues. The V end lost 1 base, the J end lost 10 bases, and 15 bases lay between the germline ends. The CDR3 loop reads CASSLSPAVSEQFF. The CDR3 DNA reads TGCGCCAGCAGCTTGTCTCCCGCGGTTAGCGAGCAGTTCTTC.

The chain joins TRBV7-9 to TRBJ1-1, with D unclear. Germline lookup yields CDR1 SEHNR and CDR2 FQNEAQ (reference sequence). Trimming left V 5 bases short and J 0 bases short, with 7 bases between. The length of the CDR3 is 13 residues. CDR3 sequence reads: CASSPAVNTEAFF. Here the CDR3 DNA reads TGTGCCAGCAGCCCTGCAGTGAACACTGAAGCTTTCTTT. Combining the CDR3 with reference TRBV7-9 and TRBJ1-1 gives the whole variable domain DTGVSQNPRHKITKRGQNVTFRCDPISEHNRLYWYRQTLGQGPEFLTYFQNEAQLEKSRLLSDRFSAERPKGSFSTLEIQRTEQGDSAMYLCASSPAVNTEAFFGQGTRLTVV.

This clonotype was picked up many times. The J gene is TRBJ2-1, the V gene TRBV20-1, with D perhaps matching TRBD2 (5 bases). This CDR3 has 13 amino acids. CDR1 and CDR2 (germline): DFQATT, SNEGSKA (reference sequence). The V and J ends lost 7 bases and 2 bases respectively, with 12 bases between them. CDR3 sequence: CSEGRVAYNEQFF. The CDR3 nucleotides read TGCAGTGAAGGGAGAGTGGCCTACAATGAGCAGTTCTTC.

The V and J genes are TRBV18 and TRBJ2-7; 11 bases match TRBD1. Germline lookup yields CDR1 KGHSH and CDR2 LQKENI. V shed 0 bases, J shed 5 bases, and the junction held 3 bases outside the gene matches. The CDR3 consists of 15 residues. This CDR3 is CASSPPPGQGDEQYF. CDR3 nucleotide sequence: TGTGCCAGCTCACCACCGCCGGGACAGGGGGACGAGCAGTACTTC.

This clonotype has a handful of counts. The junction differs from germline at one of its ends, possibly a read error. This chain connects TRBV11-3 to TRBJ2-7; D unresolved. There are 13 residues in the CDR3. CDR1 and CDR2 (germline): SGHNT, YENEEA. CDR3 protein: CACSLALETVLYF. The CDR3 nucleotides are TGTGCCTGCAGCTTAGCTCTGGAGACGGTCCTGTACTTC. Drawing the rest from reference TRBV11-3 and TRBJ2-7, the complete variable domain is EAGVVQSPRYKIIEKKQPVAFWCNPISGHNTLYWYLQNLGQGPELLIRYENEEAVDDSQLPKDRFSAERLKGVDSTLKIQPAELGDSAVYLCACSLALETVLYFGPGTRLTVT.

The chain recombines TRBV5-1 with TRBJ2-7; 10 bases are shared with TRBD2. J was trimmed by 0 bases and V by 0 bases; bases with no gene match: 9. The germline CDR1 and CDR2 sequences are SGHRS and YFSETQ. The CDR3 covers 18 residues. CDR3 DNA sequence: TGCGCCAGCAGCTTGGCCACTAGCGGGACGGTCAGCTCCTACGAGCAGTACTTC. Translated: CASSLATSGTVSSYEQYF.

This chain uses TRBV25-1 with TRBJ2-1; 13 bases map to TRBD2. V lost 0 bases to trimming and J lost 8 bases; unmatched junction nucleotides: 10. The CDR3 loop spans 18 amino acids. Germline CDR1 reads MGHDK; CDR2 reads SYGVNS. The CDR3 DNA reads TGTGCCAGCAGTGAATACTTCACTAGCGGGAGGGCCGGTGATGAGCAGTTCTTC. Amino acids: CASSEYFTSGRAGDEQFF.

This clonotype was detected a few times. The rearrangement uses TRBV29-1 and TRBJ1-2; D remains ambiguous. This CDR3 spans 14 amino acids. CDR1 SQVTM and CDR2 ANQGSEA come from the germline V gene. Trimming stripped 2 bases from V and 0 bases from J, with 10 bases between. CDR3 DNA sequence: TGCAGCGTTGAATCCGGGAACCCTAACTATGGCTACACCTTC. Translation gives CSVESGNPNYGYTF.

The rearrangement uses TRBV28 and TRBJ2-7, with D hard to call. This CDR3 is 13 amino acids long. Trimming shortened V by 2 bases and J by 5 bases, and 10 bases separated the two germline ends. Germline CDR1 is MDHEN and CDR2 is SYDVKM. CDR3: CASSLTEPNEQYF. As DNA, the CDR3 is TGTGCCAGCAGTTTAACGGAACCGAACGAGCAGTACTTC.

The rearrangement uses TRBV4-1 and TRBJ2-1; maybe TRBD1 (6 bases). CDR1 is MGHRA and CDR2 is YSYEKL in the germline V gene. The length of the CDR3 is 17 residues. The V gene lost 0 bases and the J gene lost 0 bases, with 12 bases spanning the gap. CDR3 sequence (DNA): TGCGCCAGCAGCCAAGATCCCGGACAGAGCTCCTACAATGAGCAGTTCTTC. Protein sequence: CASSQDPGQSSYNEQFF.

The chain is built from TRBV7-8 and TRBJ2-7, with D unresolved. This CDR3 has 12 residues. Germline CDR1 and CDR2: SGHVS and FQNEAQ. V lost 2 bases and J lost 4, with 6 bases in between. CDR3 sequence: CASSLRQYEQYF. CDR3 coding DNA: TGTGCCAGCAGCTTAAGGCAGTACGAGCAGTACTTC.

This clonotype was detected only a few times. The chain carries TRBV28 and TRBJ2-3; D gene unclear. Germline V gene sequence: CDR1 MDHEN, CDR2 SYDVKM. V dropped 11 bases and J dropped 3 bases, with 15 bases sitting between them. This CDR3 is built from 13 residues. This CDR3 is CALSRAGTDTQYF. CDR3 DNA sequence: TGTGCCCTCTCCCGGGCAGGAACAGATACGCAGTATTTT.

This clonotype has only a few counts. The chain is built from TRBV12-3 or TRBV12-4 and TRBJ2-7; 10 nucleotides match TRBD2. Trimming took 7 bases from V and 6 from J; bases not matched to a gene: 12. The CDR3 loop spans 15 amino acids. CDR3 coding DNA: TGTGCCAGCACCCTCACCGGGACTAGCGTTCTCGAGCAGTACTTC. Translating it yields CASTLTGTSVLEQYF.